The 15 T cell receptor beta chains below come from one sample, sequenced in a study of OX40 agonist ivuxolimab in advanced cancers. Libraries came from the immunoSEQ multiplex PCR assay. TCRdb took over this immuneACCESS table, retaining in-frame rearrangements with V and J assigned. Such tables are incomplete; in checked studies, under half of the missing clones stem from an unresolved V gene, and the remainder is unexplained. In all, the sample holds about 70,000 clones, and about 93% of those were seen once. 6% to 8% of the sample is held by the ten biggest clonotypes. The sequencing used CD4+ or CD8+ T cells sorted from blood, collected in a trial of the OX40 agonist ivuxolimab. The receptors shown here come from an adult with an advanced solid tumor such as melanoma, head and neck, liver or kidney cancer.

The J gene is TRBJ2-7, the V gene TRBV7-9; 13 nucleotides match TRBD2. V gave up 7 bases and J gave up 3 bases; unmatched junction bases: 12. CDR3 length: 17 residues. The germline CDR1 and CDR2 sequences are SEHNR and FQNEAQ (reference sequence). This chain's CDR3 is CASNETPRTSGGYEQYF. CDR3 DNA: TGTGCCAGCAACGAAACCCCACGGACTAGCGGGGGCTACGAGCAGTACTTC. The variable domain in full, completed from reference TRBV7-9 and TRBJ2-7, reads DTGVSQNPRHKITKRGQNVTFRCDPISEHNRLYWYRQTLGQGPEFLTYFQNEAQLEKSRLLSDRFSAERPKGSFSTLEIQRTEQGDSAMYLCASNETPRTSGGYEQYFGPGTRLTVT.

The J gene is TRBJ2-2, the V gene TRBV6-5; D is perhaps TRBD2 (5 bases). Trimming pared 6 bases from V and 3 bases from J, leaving 14 bases between. Germline assignment: CDR1 MNHEY and CDR2 SVGAGI. This CDR3 has 15 amino acids. CDR3 in DNA: TGTGCCAGCAGACCGGAGGTCTTTGACACCGGGGAGCTGTTTTTT. This codes for CASRPEVFDTGELFF.

This chain uses TRBV9 with TRBJ2-7, with D possibly called TRBD1 or TRBD2 (5 bases each). The CDR3 contains 14 residues. Germline V gene sequence: CDR1 SGDLS, CDR2 YYNGEE. V shed 0 bases and J shed 2 bases, with 9 bases lying between them. CDR3 sequence: CASSVGGITYEQYF. For the CDR3, the DNA is TGTGCCAGCAGCGTAGGGGGGATCACCTACGAGCAGTACTTC.

The chain joins TRBV10-1 to TRBJ2-5, with D perhaps TRBD1 (6 bases). The CDR3 totals 11 residues. The V gene lost 10 bases and the J gene lost 6 bases, with 12 bases spanning the gap. Germline assignment: CDR1 WNHNN and CDR2 SYGVQD (reference sequence). CDR3 in DNA: TGCGCCAACCAGGGGCAAAAGACCCAGTACTTC. It yields the protein CANQGQKTQYF.

The chain links TRBV5-6 to TRBJ1-2; unclear D gene. Deletions cut 3 bases from V and 2 bases from J, with 8 bases between. The germline CDR1 and CDR2 sequences are SGHDT and YYEEEE. The CDR3 runs to 13 residues. CDR3 sequence: CASSWTGNYGYTF. The CDR3, as DNA: TGTGCCAGCAGCTGGACGGGAAACTATGGCTACACCTTC. The entire variable domain, with the rest obtained from reference TRBV5-6 and TRBJ1-2, is as follows: DAGVTQSPTHLIKTRGQQVTLRCSPKSGHDTVSWYQQALGQGPQFIFQYYEEEERQRGNFPDRFSGHQFPNYSSELNVNALLLGDSALYLCASSWTGNYGYTFGSGTRLTVV.

The rearrangement joins TRBV18 to TRBJ1-2, with 8 positions matching TRBD1. CDR3 length: 16 amino acids. Germline V CDR1 and CDR2: KGHSH, LQKENI. With 3 bases clipped from V and 6 bases from J, the junction kept 12 bases outside the gene matches. DNA for the CDR3: TGTGCCAGCTCACCCGACAGGGGCGCAAAGAAACATGGCTACACCTTC. Translating gives CASSPDRGAKKHGYTF.

The chain uses TRBV5-6 and TRBJ2-5; the D is unclear. The length of the CDR3 is 13 residues. CDR1 is SGHDT, CDR2 YYEEEE, per germline. V was cut by 4 bases and J by 0 bases, with 7 bases left in between. CDR3 DNA: TGTGCCAGCAGCCGCACCAACCAAGAGACCCAGTACTTC. Residues: CASSRTNQETQYF.

V is TRBV6-1 and J is TRBJ1-5, with 7 bases identical to TRBD1. This CDR3 has 15 amino acids. CDR1 is MNHNS and CDR2 is SASEGT in the germline V gene. Unmatched junction bases numbered 8, after V lost 2 bases and J lost 7 bases. The CDR3, as DNA: TGTGCCAGCAGTGAACCCGACAGGGCGGGCCAGCCCCAGCATTTT. Amino acids: CASSEPDRAGQPQHF.

A few counts support this clone. V usage is TRBV7-9 and J usage is TRBJ1-1; possibly TRBD1 for D (5 bases). V gave up 4 bases and J gave up 7 bases, with 16 bases separating them. The germline CDR1 and CDR2 sequences are SEHNR and FQNEAQ (reference sequence). The CDR3 has 14 amino acids. CDR3 protein: CASSSTTGRIEAFF. Here the CDR3 DNA reads TGTGCCAGCAGCTCGACGACGGGACGGATTGAAGCTTTCTTT.

This clone was detected only once. V gene TRBV7-2 combines with J gene TRBJ2-1; weak D call: TRBD2 (5 bases). This CDR3 contains 15 residues. The germline CDR1 and CDR2 sequences are SGHTA and FQGNSA. Trimming took 3 bases from V and 9 from J, leaving 18 bases between them. CDR3 coding DNA: TGTGCCAGCAGCTTCGGGATAAGTGTCCCCAGTGAGCAGTTCTTC. Protein sequence: CASSFGISVPSEQFF.

The chain couples TRBV7-9 to TRBJ2-1; 9 nucleotides align to TRBD1. The trim removed 4 bases at V and 7 bases at J, leaving 11 bases unmatched. The CDR3 is made up of 16 amino acids. The germline CDR1 and CDR2 sequences are SEHNR and FQNEAQ (reference sequence). As DNA, the CDR3 is TGTGCCAGCAGCTACCCCCGGGACAGGGTTAAGAATGAGCAGTTCTTC. It yields the protein CASSYPRDRVKNEQFF. The full variable domain, its missing parts supplied by reference TRBV7-9 and TRBJ2-1, is DTGVSQNPRHKITKRGQNVTFRCDPISEHNRLYWYRQTLGQGPEFLTYFQNEAQLEKSRLLSDRFSAERPKGSFSTLEIQRTEQGDSAMYLCASSYPRDRVKNEQFFGPGTRLTVL.

The genes are TRBV5-1 and TRBJ1-2; D gene unclear. The CDR3 sequence is 15 residues long. Germline V gives CDR1 SGHRS, CDR2 YFSETQ. V was clipped by 0 bases and J by 5 bases, with 14 bases between them. DNA of the CDR3: TGCGCCAGCAGCTTGGGTGCTTCGAGCCCTTATGGCTACACCTTC. Translated: CASSLGASSPYGYTF.

The chain uses TRBV7-6 and TRBJ2-3; a possible D gene is TRBD1 (6 bases). The germline V and J ends were trimmed by 1 base and 8 bases, with 22 bases remaining between them. The germline CDR1 and CDR2 sequences are SGHVS and FNYEAQ. The CDR3 spans 17 residues. This chain's CDR3 is CASSLGSPGTRLGTQYF. The CDR3 nucleotides are TGTGCCAGCAGCTTAGGATCCCCCGGGACACGACTGGGTACGCAGTATTTT.

The gene calls are TRBV6-5 and TRBJ1-5; D uncertain. Germline V gives CDR1 MNHEY, CDR2 SVGAGI. Trimming removed 5 bases at V and 2 bases at J, with 10 bases between. The CDR3 length is 14 residues. DNA for the CDR3: TGTGCCAGCAGTCCCATTCCTGGCAATCAGCCCCAGCATTTT. It yields the protein CASSPIPGNQPQHF.

The table lists this clone with a count of one. CDR3 sequence (DNA): TGTGCCAGCAGCTTAGAACGGAATCTCGAGCAGTACTTC. Its translation: CASSLERNLEQYF. The chain couples TRBV7-9 to TRBJ2-7; the D is unclear. V shed 1 base and J shed 6 bases, with 10 bases lying between them. The CDR3 runs to 13 residues. Looked up from germline, CDR1 is SEHNR and CDR2 is FQNEAQ (reference sequence).